The 30 T cell receptor beta chains given below trace back to one sample, sequenced in a study of shared clonotypes between healthy human individuals. TCRdb keeps only in-frame clones here, not all; method: immunoSEQ multiplex PCR. The table has under 550,000 clones, 96% seen once. Specimen: naive CD4+ T cells sorted from blood. Subset in this sample: CD45RA+ positively selected. These receptors came from a young woman in good health.

This clone showed up just a few times. The chain combines TRBV7-2 with TRBJ1-4; no reliable D call. Germline V gene sequence: CDR1 SGHTA, CDR2 FQGNSA. The CDR3 length is 11 residues. The V end was cut by 3 bases, the J end by 8 bases, with 4 bases between. The CDR3 reads CASSFQEKLFF. For the CDR3, the DNA is TGTGCCAGCAGCTTTCAAGAAAAACTGTTTTTT.

CDR3: CASSPGTAGNTIYF. CDR3 coding DNA: TGTGCCAGCAGCCCCGGGACAGCTGGAAACACCATATATTTT. The rearrangement joins TRBV14 to TRBJ1-3; 7 bases match TRBD1. CDR1 is SGHDN and CDR2 is FVKESK in the germline V gene. The CDR3 has 14 amino acids. The V gene end was trimmed by 4 bases and the J gene end by 2 bases; junction bases not matched to a gene: 2. The whole variable domain, filled in from reference TRBV14 and TRBJ1-3, reads EAGVTQFPSHSVIEKGQTVTLRCDPISGHDNLYWYRRVMGKEIKFLLHFVKESKQDESGMPNNRFLAERTGGTYSTLKVQPAELEDSGVYFCASSPGTAGNTIYFGEGSWLTVV.

This clone was recorded once. The genes are TRBV19 and TRBJ1-2; 8 bases match TRBD1. The CDR3 contains 14 residues. Germline-derived CDR1 and CDR2 are LNHDA and SQIVND (reference sequence). V dropped 4 bases and J dropped 8; count of bases not matched to a gene: 9. CDR3 amino acids: CASSSQTGARGYTF. The CDR3 region has the DNA TGTGCCAGTAGTAGTCAGACAGGGGCCAGAGGCTACACCTTC.

V usage is TRBV27 and J usage is TRBJ1-1; D ambiguous. The CDR3 consists of 16 residues. The V and J ends lost 0 bases and 4 bases respectively, with 15 bases between them. Germline loops: CDR1 MNHEY, CDR2 SMNVEV (reference sequence). CDR3 loop: CASSLSPPRGRTEAFF. The CDR3, as DNA: TGTGCCAGCAGTTTATCCCCCCCGCGGGGTCGCACTGAAGCTTTCTTT.

This rearrangement joins TRBV5-8 to TRBJ1-2; possible D gene TRBD1, 5 bases. The CDR3 runs 14 residues. Trimming shortened V by 1 base and J by 4 bases, and 11 bases separated the two germline ends. Germline V gene data show CDR1 as SGHTS and CDR2 as YDEGEE. The CDR3 DNA reads as TGTGCCAGCAGCTTGATGGGGACCGGCTATGGCTACACCTTC. Translation: CASSLMGTGYGYTF.

The chain links TRBV2 to TRBJ1-2; maybe TRBD1 (6 bases). CDR1 and CDR2 from the germline V gene are SNHLY and FYNNEI. This CDR3 comprises 16 residues. V lost 3 bases, J lost 2 bases, and 16 bases lay in between. The CDR3 here is CASSDEMEQGNYGYTF. CDR3 sequence (DNA): TGTGCCAGCAGTGACGAGATGGAACAGGGCAACTATGGCTACACCTTC.

This chain connects TRBV10-1 to TRBJ2-5, with TRBD2 matching 8 bases. Trimming removed 2 bases from V and 8 bases from J; junction bases left unmatched: 10. The CDR3 has 15 amino acids. Germline lookup yields CDR1 WNHNN and CDR2 SYGVQD (reference sequence). The CDR3 bases are TGCGCCAGCAGTGAGGTTTATCGGACTAGCCAAACCCAGTACTTC. The encoded protein is CASSEVYRTSQTQYF.

The CDR3 reads CASPPSTGGFEQYF. In DNA form, the CDR3 reads TGTGCCAGCCCACCGTCGACCGGAGGTTTCGAGCAGTACTTC. This sequence joins TRBV28 and TRBJ2-7; D possibly corresponds to TRBD2 (5 bases). This CDR3 contains 14 residues. Germline loops: CDR1 MDHEN, CDR2 SYDVKM. The V end was cut by 8 bases, the J end by 6 bases, with 20 bases between. The variable domain in full, with the rest retrieved from reference TRBV28 and TRBJ2-7, is DVKVTQSSRYLVKRTGEKVFLECVQDMDHENMFWYRQDPGLGLRLIYFSYDVKMKEKGDIPEGYSVSREKKERFSLILESASTNQTSMYLCASPPSTGGFEQYFGPGTRLTVT.

This chain links TRBV5-4 with TRBJ1-5, with TRBD1 as a possible D gene (6 bases). The CDR3 spans 15 residues. CDR1 is SGHNT and CDR2 is YYREEE in the germline V gene (reference sequence). Trimming left V 4 bases short and J 8 bases short, with 19 bases between. CDR3 DNA sequence: TGTGCCAGCAGCGTGGACCCAGGGGACGTGGAGCCCCAGCATTTT. Translating it yields CASSVDPGDVEPQHF.

J is TRBJ1-5 and V is TRBV10-1; D is possibly TRBD1 (6 bases). Germline CDR1 reads WNHNN; CDR2 reads SYGVQD (reference sequence). The germline V and J ends were trimmed by 8 bases and 7 bases, with 18 bases remaining between them. This CDR3 contains 14 residues. In DNA, the CDR3 is TGCGCCAGCCATCCAGGGGTTGGGCAGCAGCCCCAGCATTTT. Amino acid sequence: CASHPGVGQQPQHF.

As regards this clone: The same CDR3 arises from other DNA sequences in this sample as well. The V call is TRBV5-1, the J call TRBJ1-1; D unresolved. The CDR3 consists of 12 residues. Germline-derived CDR1 and CDR2 are SGHRS and YFSETQ. Trimming took off 0 bases at V and 0 bases at J, with 0 bases between the two ends. The CDR3 nucleotides read TGCGCCAGCAGCTTGGTGAACACTGAAGCTTTCTTT. It specifies CASSLVNTEAFF. Looking up the rest from reference TRBV5-1 and TRBJ1-1 gives the full variable domain: KAGVTQTPRYLIKTRGQQVTLSCSPISGHRSVSWYQQTPGQGLQFLFEYFSETQRNKGNFPGRFSGRQFSNSRSEMNVSTLELGDSALYLCASSLVNTEAFFGQGTRLTVV.

The chain is built from TRBV6-6 and TRBJ1-1; TRBD1 aligns across 7 bases. Germline assignment: CDR1 MNHNY and CDR2 SVGAGI (reference sequence). The V gene end was trimmed by 5 bases and the J gene end by 4 bases; junction bases not matched to a gene: 7. The CDR3 runs 14 residues. CDR3 DNA sequence: TGTGCCAGCAGTGCCCCGAACAGGGGCACTGAAGCTTTCTTT. Protein product: CASSAPNRGTEAFF.

The chain links TRBV7-2 to TRBJ2-3, with D unclear. Trimming cost V 5 bases and J 6 bases, with 6 bases left between them. Germline V gene data show CDR1 as SGHTA and CDR2 as FQGNSA. This CDR3 region has 11 residues. The CDR3 loop is CASSPFDTQYF. CDR3 sequence (DNA): TGTGCCAGCAGCCCCTTTGATACGCAGTATTTT.

The chain joins TRBV13 to TRBJ2-5; possible D gene TRBD2, 5 bases. The J call may be incorrect, as the DNA end agrees better with TRBJ2-7. The CDR3 sequence is 13 residues long. Germline V CDR1 and CDR2: PRHDT, FYEKMQ (reference sequence). The CDR3 bases are TGTGCCAGCAGCTGGGGAGTTTCCTACGAGCAGTACTTC. Its protein product is CASSWGVSYEQYF.

The gene calls are TRBV4-1 and TRBJ2-2; maybe TRBD1 (5 bases). This CDR3 has 14 residues. Trimming stripped 5 bases from V and 6 bases from J, with 13 bases between. The germline CDR1 and CDR2 sequences are MGHRA and YSYEKL. The CDR3, as DNA: TGCGCCAGCAGCATGGGGCCCCCCGCCGGGGAGCTGTTTTTT. Protein product: CASSMGPPAGELFF.

The V and J genes are TRBV28 and TRBJ1-6, with D hard to call. In germline, CDR1 is MDHEN, CDR2 SYDVKM. V dropped 5 bases and J dropped 8 bases, with 13 bases sitting between them. The CDR3 contains 14 residues. This CDR3 is CASSPGSSYSPLHF. DNA of the CDR3: TGTGCCAGCAGTCCAGGCTCATCCTATTCACCCCTCCACTTT.

DNA for the CDR3: TGTGCCATCAGGGGAAACTCGGACACTGAAGCTTTCTTT. Translating gives CAIRGNSDTEAFF. The genes are TRBV10-3 and TRBJ1-1; D call uncertain. Between the trimmed V and J ends, which lost 6 bases and 3 bases, there was a span of 11 bases. Germline values: CDR1 ENHRY, CDR2 SYGVKD. CDR3 size: 13 residues.

This clone was picked up one time. V gene TRBV7-6 combines with J gene TRBJ2-2; 9 bases line up with TRBD1. Germline lookup yields CDR1 SGHVS and CDR2 FNYEAQ. The CDR3 is 18 amino acids. V lost 0 bases and J lost 5; bases outside the gene matches: 10. The CDR3: CASSLARSTGGVTGELFF. CDR3 sequence (DNA): TGTGCCAGCAGCTTAGCTAGGTCGACAGGGGGGGTGACCGGGGAGCTGTTTTTT.

The chain couples TRBV29-1 to TRBJ1-3, with D possibly being TRBD1 (6 bases). The V gene's germline CDR1 is SQVTM and CDR2 ANQGSEA. The CDR3 is 14 residues long. Trimming took off 3 bases at V and 3 bases at J, with 12 bases between the two ends. CDR3 protein: CSVDVGQRGNTIYF. Written as DNA, the CDR3 is TGCAGCGTTGATGTCGGACAGCGTGGAAACACCATATATTTT. Together with reference TRBV29-1 and TRBJ1-3, the CDR3 gives the full variable domain: SAVISQKPSRDICQRGTSLTIQCQVDSQVTMMFWYRQQPGQSLTLIATANQGSEATYESGFVIDKFPISRPNLTFSTLTVSNMSPEDSSIYLCSVDVGQRGNTIYFGEGSWLTVV.

V and J are TRBV19 and TRBJ2-7; 7 nucleotides line up with TRBD2. CDR3 length: 15 residues. From germline, CDR1 is LNHDA and CDR2 SQIVND (reference sequence). Trimming at V came to 1 base and at J to 6 bases, leaving 9 bases not matched to a gene. Here the CDR3 reads CASSIGPAGTAEQYF. CDR3 DNA: TGTGCCAGTAGTATAGGCCCAGCGGGAACAGCCGAGCAGTACTTC. Full variable domain (remainder filled in from reference TRBV19 and TRBJ2-7): DGGITQSPKYLFRKEGQNVTLSCEQNLNHDAMYWYRQDPGQGLRLIYYSQIVNDFQKGDIAEGYSVSREKKESFPLTVTSAQKNPTAFYLCASSIGPAGTAEQYFGPGTRLTVT.

The chain recombines TRBV27 with TRBJ2-1; no clear D gene. V lost 4 bases and J 4 bases, leaving 8 bases between the germline ends. The CDR3 extends over 13 amino acids. Germline values: CDR1 MNHEY, CDR2 SMNVEV (reference sequence). CDR3 loop: CASSSRPYNEQFF. The CDR3 DNA sequence: TGTGCCAGCAGTTCCCGACCTTACAATGAGCAGTTCTTC.

This chain uses TRBV7-2 with TRBJ2-1; 11 nucleotides align to TRBD2. Unmatched junction bases numbered 7, after V lost 5 bases and J lost 4 bases. Per germline, CDR1 SGHTA and CDR2 FQGNSA. The CDR3 totals 16 residues. In DNA form, the CDR3 reads TGTGCCAGCAGCCTGCCTGGACTAGCGGGTTACAATGAGCAGTTCTTC. It specifies CASSLPGLAGYNEQFF.

This rearrangement joins TRBV7-9 to TRBJ2-7; D ambiguous. This CDR3 has 16 amino acids. Germline-derived CDR1 and CDR2 are SEHNR and FQNEAQ (reference sequence). V was pared by 1 base and J by 2 bases, with 15 bases between. As DNA, the CDR3 is TGTGCCAGCAGCTTAGGGCCCAACCGCGGTGCCTACGAGCAGTACTTC. Amino acids: CASSLGPNRGAYEQYF.

The chain carries TRBV6-1 and TRBJ2-3; D is tentatively TRBD1 or TRBD2 (5 bases each). The CDR3 has 12 residues. The V end was cut by 1 base, the J end by 9 bases, with 8 bases between. CDR1 is MNHNS and CDR2 is SASEGT in the germline V gene. CDR3 amino acids: CASSEDRGTQYF. CDR3 coding DNA: TGTGCCAGCAGTGAAGATCGGGGCACGCAGTATTTT.

The chain couples TRBV7-7 to TRBJ2-5; 8 bases map to TRBD2. In germline, CDR1 is SSHAT, CDR2 FNYEAQ (reference sequence). The V and J ends lost 5 bases and 5 bases, in that order; junction bases with no gene match: 16. The length of the CDR3 is 17 residues. The CDR3 protein is CASSPREGPDFGETQYF. As DNA, the CDR3 is TGTGCCAGCAGCCCCCGGGAGGGCCCTGATTTTGGGGAGACCCAGTACTTC. The whole variable domain, remainder taken from reference TRBV7-7 and TRBJ2-5, is GAGVSQSPRYKVTKRGQDVTLRCDPISSHATLYWYQQALGQGPEFLTYFNYEAQPDKSGLPSDRFSAERPEGSISTLTIQRTEQRDSAMYRCASSPREGPDFGETQYFGPGTRLLVL.

V is TRBV5-1 and J is TRBJ1-1; 9 bases align to TRBD1. Germline V lookup: CDR1 SGHRS, CDR2 YFSETQ. The V segment lost 3 bases and the J segment 1 base; nucleotides outside the gene matches: 10. This CDR3 spans 17 amino acids. As DNA, the CDR3 is TGCGCCAGCAGCTGGGGGACGGACAGGGGAAGGAACACTGAAGCTTTCTTT. Protein sequence: CASSWGTDRGRNTEAFF.

The chain uses TRBV7-9 and TRBJ2-5; 8 bases match TRBD1. Trimming at V came to 3 bases and at J to 5 bases, leaving 5 bases not matched to a gene. Per germline, CDR1 SEHNR and CDR2 FQNEAQ (reference sequence). The length of the CDR3 is 14 residues. CDR3 loop: CASSFRTGLETQYF. Here the CDR3 DNA reads TGTGCCAGCAGCTTTAGGACAGGGTTGGAGACCCAGTACTTC. The variable domain in full, completed from reference TRBV7-9 and TRBJ2-5, reads DTGVSQNPRHKITKRGQNVTFRCDPISEHNRLYWYRQTLGQGPEFLTYFQNEAQLEKSRLLSDRFSAERPKGSFSTLEIQRTEQGDSAMYLCASSFRTGLETQYFGPGTRLLVL.

The chain employs TRBV2 and TRBJ2-1, with 7 bases fitting TRBD2. The CDR3 is 15 amino acids. The V gene's germline CDR1 is SNHLY and CDR2 FYNNEI. J lost 0 bases, V lost 10 bases, and 9 bases had no gene match. CDR3 protein: CAIRGAGNSYNEQFF. CDR3 DNA sequence: TGTGCCATTAGGGGAGCGGGGAACTCCTACAATGAGCAGTTCTTC.

CDR3 region: CASSLAGGIVGNTIYF. CDR3 DNA: TGCGCCAGCAGCTTGGCGGGGGGGATAGTTGGAAACACCATATATTTT. The J gene is TRBJ1-3, the V gene TRBV5-1, with a tentative D call TRBD1 (5 bases). Germline V gene data show CDR1 as SGHRS and CDR2 as YFSETQ. Deletions cut 0 bases from V and 3 bases from J, with 13 bases between. CDR3 length: 16 residues. The full variable domain, with the rest looked up from reference TRBV5-1 and TRBJ1-3, is KAGVTQTPRYLIKTRGQQVTLSCSPISGHRSVSWYQQTPGQGLQFLFEYFSETQRNKGNFPGRFSGRQFSNSRSEMNVSTLELGDSALYLCASSLAGGIVGNTIYFGEGSWLTVV.

The chain joins TRBV7-2 to TRBJ1-5; D possibly corresponds to TRBD1 (5 bases). The germline CDR1 and CDR2 sequences are SGHTA and FQGNSA. Trimming cost V 5 bases and J 0 bases, with 8 bases left between them. The CDR3 covers 14 residues. In DNA, the CDR3 is TGTGCCAGCAGCGGGGGGTATAGCAATCAGCCCCAGCATTTT. It encodes CASSGGYSNQPQHF.